This T cell receptor (beta chain) was documented in a study of CD8 T cells in Susac syndrome. Included as multiple sclerosis controls were treatment-naive patients who had stable or active relapsing-remitting disease. With random hexamers, reverse transcription was performed on 0.5 to 1 ug of RNA. Amplification of TCR beta CDR3 spanned 54 Vbeta and 13 Jbeta via immunoSEQ multiplex PCR. TCRdb redid the calling of the immunoSEQ multiplex PCR reads with MiXCR, one entry per CDR3 protein. The table shows hundreds of thousands of distinct CDR3 sequences, with approximately 89% occurring only once. This CDR3 has 14 amino acids. Germline V CDR1 and CDR2: KGHDR, SFDVKD. Trimming cost V 4 bases and J 5 bases; bases outside gene matches: 6.

This clonotype was sampled from a human donor with multiple sclerosis. Sequenced: CD8+ T cells from PBMCs. The V and J genes are TRBV24-1 and TRBJ1-2, with 7 nucleotides matching TRBD1. The CDR3 reads CATSDTDRSYGYTF. In DNA, the CDR3 is TGTGCCACCAGTGACACGGACAGGTCTTATGGCTACACCTTC.